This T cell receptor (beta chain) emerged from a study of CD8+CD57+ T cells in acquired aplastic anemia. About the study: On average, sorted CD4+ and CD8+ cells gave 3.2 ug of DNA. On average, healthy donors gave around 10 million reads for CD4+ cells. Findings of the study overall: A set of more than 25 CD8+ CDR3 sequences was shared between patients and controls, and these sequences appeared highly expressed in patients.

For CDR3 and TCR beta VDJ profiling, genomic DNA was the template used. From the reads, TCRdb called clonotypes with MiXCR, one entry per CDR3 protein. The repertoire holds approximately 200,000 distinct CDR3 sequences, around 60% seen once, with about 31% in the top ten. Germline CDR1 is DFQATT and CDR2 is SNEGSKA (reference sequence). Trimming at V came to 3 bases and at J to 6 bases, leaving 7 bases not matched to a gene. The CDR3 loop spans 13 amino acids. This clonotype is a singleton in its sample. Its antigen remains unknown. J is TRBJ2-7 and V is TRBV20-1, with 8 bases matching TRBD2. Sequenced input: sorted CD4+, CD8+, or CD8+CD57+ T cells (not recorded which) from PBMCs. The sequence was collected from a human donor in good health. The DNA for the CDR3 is TGCAGTGCTAGTCGGCGGGGGGCTAGCGAGCAGTACTTC. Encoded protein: CSASRRGASEQYF.